A selection of T cell receptor beta chains follows, all from one sample in a study of blood T cell repertoires in COVID-19. Libraries were prepared by immunoSEQ multiplex PCR; TCRdb keeps only in-frame clonotypes and omits some of them. Of 130,000 or so clones listed, more than 60% are singletons. Sequencing was performed on peripheral blood. The receptor set was obtained from a woman in her 70s with acute or convalescent COVID-19. The CDR3 runs from the conserved cysteine through the conserved F or W. Each record gives: J gene, clone size, V gene, D gene, CDR3 DNA, CDR3 protein. The D gene is left open where the match is weak. Rows may omit the clone size; those that give it use once, few, many or a size class.

TRBJ2-3,-,TRBV7-3,-,TGTGCCAGCAGCTCCACCGGGAATACGCAGTATTTT,CASSSTGNTQYF
TRBJ2-5,-,TRBV9,TRBD1,TGTGCCAGCAGCATCCGTGGACAGGTTCAAGAGACCCAGTACTTC,CASSIRGQVQETQYF
TRBJ1-2,-,TRBV7-2,-,TGTGCCAGCAGCTTACTGACCGCGGGAGGAGGCTACACCTTC,CASSLLTAGGGYTF
TRBJ1-5,-,TRBV7-3,-,TGTGCCAGCAGCTTAAGTCTTCATCAGCCCCAGCATTTT,CASSLSLHQPQHF
TRBJ1-1,-,TRBV6-5,-,TGTGCCAGCAGTCCCGGGTCCTGGGGCGCTGAAGCTTTCTTT,CASSPGSWGAEAFF
TRBJ2-2,-,TRBV7-9,-,TGTGCCGACATGGGACTGTTGAACACCGGGGAGCTGTTTTTT,CADMGLLNTGELFF
TRBJ1-6,-,TRBV2,TRBD1,TGTGCCAGCAGCCCCACCGGGACAGGGATTTATTCACCCCTCCACTTT,CASSPTGTGIYSPLHF
TRBJ2-2,-,TRBV27,-,TGTGCCAGCAGTTTATTTCCCCCAGCGAACACCGGGGAGCTGTTTTTT,CASSLFPPANTGELFF
TRBJ2-4,few,TRBV6-1,TRBD1,TGTGCCAGCAGTGCCGAGACAGGGACGTCCCTAGCCAAAAACATTCAGTACTTC,CASSAETGTSLAKNIQYF
TRBJ1-1,-,TRBV30,TRBD1,TGTGCCTGGGCGAGAAGGTACAGGGGGCACACTGAAGCTTTCTTT,CAWARRYRGHTEAFF
TRBJ1-6,-,TRBV5-6,-,TGTGCCAGCGGCGGGCGTAGGGTCATGTCTAATTCACCCCTCCACTTT,CASGGRRVMSNSPLHF
TRBJ2-1,-,TRBV9,-,TGTGCCAGCAGCGTAGGATTGCAGTACAATGAGCAGTTCTTC,CASSVGLQYNEQFF
TRBJ2-7,-,TRBV21-1,-,TGTGCCAGCAGCCGAGGGGCTAGCGGGAGGGAGGCCTACGAGCAGTACTTC,CASSRGASGREAYEQYF
TRBJ2-2,-,TRBV28,-,TGTGCCAGCACGGACACCGGGGAGCTGTTTTTT,CASTDTGELFF
TRBJ2-1,-,TRBV29-1,TRBD2,TGCAGCGCGACTAGCGGGGAAATGTGGCAGTTCTTC,CSATSGEMWQFF
TRBJ1-1,once,TRBV7-9,TRBD1,TGTGCCAGCAGCTCCGGGACAGGGATTCGGAACACTGAAGCTTTCTTT,CASSSGTGIRNTEAFF
TRBJ2-2,-,TRBV7-3,-,TGTGCCAGCAGCTTTCTTCTCGGGGAGCTGTTTTTT,CASSFLLGELFF
TRBJ2-7,-,TRBV29-1,TRBD1,TGCAGCGTTGAGATACCACCCCCGGGGACAGGGGATCGCGAGCAGTACTTC,CSVEIPPPGTGDREQYF
TRBJ1-2,-,TRBV4-1,-,TGCGCCAGCAGCCAAGATCGGGCAGGGTATAGCGGCTACACCTTC,CASSQDRAGYSGYTF
TRBJ2-1,many,TRBV7-6,-,TGTGCCAGCAGCCCCCCGGGGTTCTCCACCGGTGAGCAGTTCTTC,CASSPPGFSTGEQFF
TRBJ1-2,few,TRBV7-9,TRBD1,TGTGCCAGCAGCTATGGACAGGGGGCAAACTATGGCTACACCTTC,CASSYGQGANYGYTF
TRBJ2-2,-,TRBV7-9,-,TGTGCCAGCAGCTTATCGGATAGCGGGAACACCGGGGAGCTGTTTTTT,CASSLSDSGNTGELFF